This record concerns one TCR beta chain sequence. This receptor's antigen is unknown. Per-base quality was not reported, and no clone a single base away is much larger than it. The data stem from a study of CD4 T cells in relation to SARS-CoV-2 and coronaviruses (dated by TCRdb to the early 2020s). Study-wide context: In the ViraFEST assay, PBMCs were grown with antigen for around nine days, and TCR beta CDR3s were then sequenced to identify antigen-specific clonal expansions. The negative reference condition was either a culture with an HIV-1 Nef peptide pool or a culture with no peptide. HLA restriction was mapped for shared crossreactive spike epitopes using patient-derived lymphoblastoid cell lines. The study assessed, at the TCR clonotype level, memory CD4+ T cell crossreactivity between SARS-CoV-2 and common cold coronavirus spike proteins. Samples from three pre-COVID donors and the naive versus memory experiments were sequenced with the Adaptive Biotechnologies TCR-sequencing kit; other data were Illumina-based. For other donors in the study, expansion assays were sequenced with a different, Illumina-based TCR-beta assay. Paper-wide results and their limitations: Compared with monoreactive clones, crossreactive clones had significantly weaker SARS-CoV-2-driven expansion, a result consistent with antigenic imprinting. Because the crossreactivity analysis focused on spike protein, crossreactivity against other viral proteins was not assessed. No donor contributed both pre-pandemic and post-infection samples, which limited tracing the source of pre-existing responses. In roughly two thirds of donors, memory CD4+ clonotypes turned up that crossrecognized SARS-CoV-2 and at least one common cold coronavirus spike. The study was constrained by small numbers of patients and of tested TCRs.

As encoded in the germline V gene, CDR1 is SGHRS while CDR2 is YFSETQ. V and J are trimmed by 2 bases and 4 bases, and the gene matches miss 1 base of the junction. The CDR3 runs 13 residues from the cysteine to the phenylalanine. The kept DNA is CDR3 alone, 39 bases in frame from the first base. The library was made by the immunoSEQ multiplex PCR assay. Under the source paper's analysis protocol: Preprocessing removed nonproductive sequences and CDR3s not starting with C, not ending with F or W, or shorter than 7 amino acids. The MANAFEST web app was used to call antigen-specific clonotypes on the basis of expansion compared with the reference and with other culture wells. To be counted as positive, a clone had to show significant expansion compared with the reference culture, at an FDR below 0.05, in 2 of 3 replicate wells. A further requirement for positive clones was significant expansion compared with all other tandem wells, along with an odds ratio above 5. CDR3 homology was measured as pairwise Levenshtein distance, computed with the stringdist R package after trimming three terminal residues from each end. TCRdb obtained this table from immuneACCESS and retained in-frame rearrangements with V and J assigned. These tables miss some clones; where compared with another copy, unresolved V genes account for less than half of the shortfall, and the remainder is unexplained. For V, J and clone size, that table is used; D and trimming come from the DNA. The sample profile shows more than 20,000 clones; around 67% of them were found once. Clones ranked in the top ten supply about a sixth of the sample.

CD4+ T cells from unexposed donors were collected before the COVID-19 pandemic (2011-2018). Following 10 days of culture, the EasySep CD4+ T cell isolation kit was used to isolate CD4+ T cells. As cell number allowed, CD4+ T cells from unexposed donors were tested for reactivity to SARS-CoV-2 S and N and to four common cold coronavirus spike pools. Each well held roughly 2.1 million PBMCs cultured in IMDM containing 5% human AB serum and 10 IU/ml IL-2. Half of the culture medium was replaced with fresh IL-2-containing medium on days 3 and 7. In general, every peptide culture condition was set up in three replicate wells. Leukapheresis product for the unexposed donors was purchased commercially. Ficoll-Paque PLUS gradient centrifugation was used to isolate PBMCs from either whole blood or leukapheresis product. PBMCs were either used fresh in the expansion assay or cryopreserved at -140 degrees C. The QIAamp Micro DNA Kit was used to extract genomic DNA from the CD4+ T cells.

The sequence derives from a human donor in good health. The material sequenced was CD4+ T cells from PBMCs, cultured in vitro. Recombination joined TRBV5-1 with TRBJ1-1; 8 middle bases align to TRBD1. The CDR3 has the sequence CASSLTGGTEAFF. The DNA reads TGCGCCAGCAGCTTAACAGGGGGCACTGAAGCTTTCTTT. Full variable domain (CDR3 extended with the reference TRBV5-1 and TRBJ1-1 proteins): KAGVTQTPRYLIKTRGQQVTLSCSPISGHRSVSWYQQTPGQGLQFLFEYFSETQRNKGNFPGRFSGRQFSNSRSEMNVSTLELGDSALYLCASSLTGGTEAFFGQGTRLTVV.